Following are 3 T cell receptor beta chains from one sample sequenced in a study of CD8 T cells in Susac syndrome (dated by TCRdb to between 2018 and 2020). Libraries came from the immunoSEQ multiplex PCR assay. RNA was extracted with the RNeasy kit and roughly 0.5 to 1 ug was reverse transcribed using random hexamers. Through fastp at Q25 and MiXCR, TCRdb rebuilt clones from the public reads, retaining in-frame beta chains. Duplicate CDR3 protein sequences are folded into a single record with the most common DNA and genes. In this sample the table shows around 150,000 distinct CDR3 sequences, 85% to 95% of which occur a single time. The top ten clonotypes cover more than 0.11% of the sample. Sequencing was performed on CD4+ T cells from PBMCs. Receptors were obtained from a human donor in good health.

The table lists this clonotype with a count of one. The chain joins TRBV20-1 to TRBJ2-7; no reliable D call. The CDR3 sequence is 13 residues long. The V gene lost 3 bases and the J gene lost 1 base, with 10 bases spanning the gap. CDR1 is DFQATT and CDR2 is SNEGSKA in the germline V gene (reference sequence). The CDR3 DNA sequence: TGCAGTGCTAGCCCAGCTAGTTCCTACGAGCAGTACTTC. It encodes CSASPASSYEQYF.

The rearrangement joins TRBV5-6 to TRBJ1-2; D is perhaps TRBD1 (6 bases). CDR3 size: 14 residues. Germline V lookup: CDR1 SGHDT, CDR2 YYEEEE. V was shortened by 1 base and J by 4 bases, with 11 bases between the two germline ends. CDR3 protein: CASSLTGFGYGYTF. In DNA, the CDR3 is TGTGCCAGCAGCTTGACAGGGTTCGGCTATGGCTACACCTTC. Using reference TRBV5-6 and TRBJ1-2 for the parts outside the CDR3, the full variable domain is DAGVTQSPTHLIKTRGQQVTLRCSPKSGHDTVSWYQQALGQGPQFIFQYYEEEERQRGNFPDRFSGHQFPNYSSELNVNALLLGDSALYLCASSLTGFGYGYTFGSGTRLTVV.

V is TRBV3-1 and J is TRBJ2-7; tentatively, D is TRBD1 or TRBD2 (5 bases each). The CDR3 is 13 residues long. Trimming took off 4 bases at V and 5 bases at J, with 12 bases between the two ends. The germline gives CDR1 LGHDT, CDR2 YNNKEL (reference sequence). The CDR3 loop is CASSPSGSHEQYF. For the CDR3, the DNA is TGTGCCAGCAGCCCGTCAGGGAGCCACGAGCAGTACTTC.